This T cell receptor beta chain was sequenced for a study of T cell repertoires in cytomegalovirus infection. Study overall: HLA-B-restricted CMV epitopes that are well studied, plus recently identified HLA-C-restricted ones, were used by the study. Through public TCR beta signatures, both CMV infection and matching HLA type were indicated.

TCRdb re-called the reads through MiXCR, storing one row per CDR3 protein. There are roughly 860,000 distinct CDR3 sequences in the sample; around a third occur only once, and around 12% lies in the top ten. The V end was cut by 2 bases, the J end by 4 bases, with 13 bases between. Germline V gene lookup returns CDR1 MNHEY and CDR2 SVGAGI. The CDR3 is 15 residues long. Study-wide results and caveats: Predominance within the ex vivo response was attributable to HLA-C-restricted CMV-specific TCR beta clonotypes.

Concerning this clonotype itself: No antigen is known for it.

This clonotype was obtained from a human donor in good health (CMV status not recorded). Some clones in this sample may be carry-over from other donors' samples. The starting material was cultured CD8+ T cells from PBMCs, obtained from culture after CMV antigen stimulation. The V gene is TRBV6-5, the J gene TRBJ2-3; TRBD1 is a possible D gene (6 bases). The DNA of the CDR3 is TGTGCCAGCAGTTACGGAAACCACAGGGCAGATACGCAGTATTTT. It codes for CASSYGNHRADTQYF.